The entry below gives a single T cell receptor beta chain sequence along with its context. Sequencing used immunoSEQ multiplex PCR; TCRdb keeps in-frame clones, though not all of them. The sample lists 55,000 to 75,000 clones; around 90% were seen once. The data originate from a study of OX40 agonist ivuxolimab in advanced cancers. Per germline, CDR1 SGHVS and CDR2 FQNEAQ. The CDR3 totals 16 residues. The trim removed 5 bases at V and 5 bases at J, leaving 10 bases unmatched. This clonotype was obtained from an adult with an advanced solid tumor such as melanoma, head and neck, liver or kidney cancer. V gene TRBV7-8 combines with J gene TRBJ2-1, with TRBD2 identical over 9 bases. The source was CD4+ or CD8+ T cells sorted from blood, collected in a trial of the OX40 agonist ivuxolimab. CDR3 DNA sequence: TGTGCCAGCAGCCAGGGGGGCGGGAGGGCCCACAATGAGCAGTTCTTC. Residues: CASSQGGGRAHNEQFF.